Following are 5 T cell receptor beta chains from one sample sequenced in a study of Ad26.COV2.S vaccination and SARS-CoV-2 variants. Produced via immunoSEQ multiplex PCR; TCRdb's table is partial and in-frame only. The data contain about 470,000 clones, roughly 91% of them singletons. Stated treatment: roughly 19 received Ad26.COV2.S at low or high dose, single or two shots; a few received placebo; per-sample allocation not given. Each sample was drawn 63 days after the first injection (of vaccine or placebo). Sample: peripheral blood, taken in a trial of Ad26.COV2.S vaccine versus placebo. The receptors were gathered from a person aged 18-65 years who received the Ad26.COV2.S COVID-19 vaccine or a placebo.

The chain couples TRBV6-6 to TRBJ1-1, with unresolved D. This CDR3 region has 16 residues. V lost 5 bases, J lost 0 bases, and 16 bases lay in between. Germline V gives CDR1 MNHNY, CDR2 SVGAGI (reference sequence). The CDR3 loop reads CASSRDGFSLNTEAFF. CDR3 DNA: TGTGCCAGCAGTCGAGACGGGTTTTCTCTGAACACTGAAGCTTTCTTT.

J is TRBJ2-3 and V is TRBV2; the D gene is possibly TRBD2 (6 bases). V lost 4 bases, J lost 1 base, and 12 bases lay in between. Germline V gives CDR1 SNHLY, CDR2 FYNNEI. The CDR3 is made up of 15 amino acids. The CDR3 bases are TGTGCCAGCAGTGGTAGCGGAGGGGGCACAGATACGCAGTATTTT. It specifies CASSGSGGGTDTQYF.

V gene TRBV5-1 combines with J gene TRBJ2-3; 9 nucleotides line up with TRBD2. The CDR3 loop spans 14 amino acids. The trim removed 8 bases at V and 3 bases at J, leaving 7 bases unmatched. The germline gives CDR1 SGHRS, CDR2 YFSETQ. The CDR3 loop reads CASHTSGPTDTQYF. In nucleotides, the CDR3 is TGCGCCAGTCACACTAGCGGGCCTACAGATACGCAGTATTTT. The full variable domain, in which reference TRBV5-1 and TRBJ2-3 provide the parts outside the CDR3, is KAGVTQTPRYLIKTRGQQVTLSCSPISGHRSVSWYQQTPGQGLQFLFEYFSETQRNKGNFPGRFSGRQFSNSRSEMNVSTLELGDSALYLCASHTSGPTDTQYFGPGTRLTVL.

The V and J genes are TRBV6-2 or TRBV6-3 and TRBJ1-1, with 10 bases lining up with TRBD1. Germline trimming cut 4 bases from V and 0 bases from J; bases unmatched to any gene: 8. CDR3 length: 17 residues. Germline lookup yields CDR1 MNHEY and CDR2 SVGEGT. CDR3 bases: TGTGCCAGCAGTTTCCGGGACAGGGGCCGGATGAACACTGAAGCTTTCTTT. Translating gives CASSFRDRGRMNTEAFF.

J is TRBJ2-7 and V is TRBV19; 8 nucleotides match TRBD1. From germline, CDR1 is LNHDA and CDR2 SQIVND (reference sequence). Trimming at V came to 6 bases and at J to 6 bases, leaving 10 bases not matched to a gene. The CDR3 is 14 residues long. In nucleotides, the CDR3 is TGTGCCAGTAGAACCGGGACAGGACAGGTCGAGCAGTACTTC. It codes for CASRTGTGQVEQYF. Complete variable domain (other parts from reference TRBV19 and TRBJ2-7): DGGITQSPKYLFRKEGQNVTLSCEQNLNHDAMYWYRQDPGQGLRLIYYSQIVNDFQKGDIAEGYSVSREKKESFPLTVTSAQKNPTAFYLCASRTGTGQVEQYFGPGTRLTVT.